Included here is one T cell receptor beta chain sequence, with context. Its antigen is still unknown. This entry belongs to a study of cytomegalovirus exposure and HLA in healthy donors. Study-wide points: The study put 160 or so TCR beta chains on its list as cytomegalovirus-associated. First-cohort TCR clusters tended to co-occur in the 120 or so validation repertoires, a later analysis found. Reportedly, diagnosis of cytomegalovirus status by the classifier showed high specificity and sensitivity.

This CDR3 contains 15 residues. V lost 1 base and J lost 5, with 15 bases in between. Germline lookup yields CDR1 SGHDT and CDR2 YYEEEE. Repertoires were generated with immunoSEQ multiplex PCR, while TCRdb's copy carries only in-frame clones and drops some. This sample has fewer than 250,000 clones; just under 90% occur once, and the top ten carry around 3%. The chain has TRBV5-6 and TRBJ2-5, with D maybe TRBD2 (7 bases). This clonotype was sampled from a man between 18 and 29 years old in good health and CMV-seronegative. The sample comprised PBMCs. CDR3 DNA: TGTGCCAGCAGCTTGAGCTTGGGGGGGCCGGAGACCCAGTACTTC. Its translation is CASSLSLGGPETQYF.